This entry features one T cell receptor beta chain sequence. In the same sample, other DNA sequences code for this CDR3. The data derive from a study of Tregs in tolerant kidney transplant recipients. The length of the CDR3 is 14 residues. Germline trimming cut 6 bases from V and 5 bases from J; bases unmatched to any gene: 4. Germline CDR1 and CDR2: KGHSH and LQKENI. Profiling relied on immunoSEQ multiplex PCR, and the TCRdb table lists in-frame clones only, not all of them. The table records some 240,000 clones, around 82% of them present only once. This TCR derives from a human donor in good health. J is TRBJ1-5 and V is TRBV18, with 10 bases lining up with TRBD1. Sample: CD4+ T cells from blood. The CDR3 DNA reads TGTGCCAGCTCGCCCGGGACAGGGGATCAGCCCCAGCATTTT. Translated: CASSPGTGDQPQHF.